This TCR beta chain is drawn from a study of OX40 agonist ivuxolimab in advanced cancers. Study results and caveats: Among expanded peripheral T cells, antigen specificity went undetermined.

A note on this clone: Its target is not known.

Clones were sequenced by immunoSEQ multiplex PCR, and TCRdb holds only the in-frame ones, with some missing. The sample has tens of thousands of clones, just over 85% seen once. Blood sampling was done at baseline, cycle 4 day 1, and cycle 7 day 1. The CDR3 covers 11 residues. V lost 7 bases, J lost 6 bases, and 6 bases lay in between. Germline CDR1 SGHNT, CDR2 YENEEA. The rearrangement links TRBV11-3 to TRBJ2-2, with no clear D. The sequence was obtained from an adult with an advanced solid tumor such as melanoma, head and neck, liver or kidney cancer. This material consisted of CD4+ or CD8+ T cells sorted from blood, taken in a trial of the OX40 agonist ivuxolimab. CDR3 DNA sequence: TGTGCCAGCAAGTACTCCGGGGAGCTGTTTTTT. Translating gives CASKYSGELFF.